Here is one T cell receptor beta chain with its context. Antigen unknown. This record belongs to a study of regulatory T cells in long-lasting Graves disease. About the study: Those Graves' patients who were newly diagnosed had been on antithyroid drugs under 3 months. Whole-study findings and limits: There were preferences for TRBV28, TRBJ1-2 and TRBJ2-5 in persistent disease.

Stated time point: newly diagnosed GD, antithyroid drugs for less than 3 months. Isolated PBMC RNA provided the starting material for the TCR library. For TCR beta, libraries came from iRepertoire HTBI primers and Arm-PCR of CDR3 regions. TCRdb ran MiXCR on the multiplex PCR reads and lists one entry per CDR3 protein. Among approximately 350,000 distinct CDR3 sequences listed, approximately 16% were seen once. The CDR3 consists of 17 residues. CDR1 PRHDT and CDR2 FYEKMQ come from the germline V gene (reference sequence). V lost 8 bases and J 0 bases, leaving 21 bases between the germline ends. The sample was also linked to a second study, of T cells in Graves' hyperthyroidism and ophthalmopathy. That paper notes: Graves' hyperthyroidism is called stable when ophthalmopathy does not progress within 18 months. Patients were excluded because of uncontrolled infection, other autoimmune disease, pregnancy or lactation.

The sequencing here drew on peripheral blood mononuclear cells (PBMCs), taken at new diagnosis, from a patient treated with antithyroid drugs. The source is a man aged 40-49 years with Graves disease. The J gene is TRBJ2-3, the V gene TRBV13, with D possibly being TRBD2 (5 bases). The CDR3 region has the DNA TGTGCCAGCTGTTTGTCGACGGGGTTTATGAGCACAGATACGCAGTATTTT. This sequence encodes CASCLSTGFMSTDTQYF.